The 25 T cell receptor beta chains reported below all come from one sample, sequenced in a study of blood T cells in healthy people across ages. Together with a sample-barcoded 5' primer, a J-beta primer mix was included in a second PCR lasting roughly 7 to 11 cycles. TCRdb reprocessed the 5' RACE reads via MiXCR and lists one record per CDR3 protein. In the table there are around 990,000 distinct CDR3 sequences, 25% of which are singletons. A further study also used this sample, focusing on T cells of mothers and their children.

The source material was blood. The receptors shown here come from a girl aged 2-10 years in good health.

This chain connects TRBV6-6 to TRBJ2-2, with 10 positions matching TRBD1. CDR3 length equals 16 residues. The trim removed 5 bases at V and 3 bases at J, leaving 6 bases unmatched. From germline, CDR1 is MNHNY and CDR2 SVGAGI (reference sequence). The CDR3: CASSDGTGVYTGELFF. The CDR3 DNA sequence: TGTGCCAGCAGTGACGGGACAGGGGTGTACACCGGGGAGCTGTTTTTT.

The rearrangement uses TRBV6-1 and TRBJ1-2; weak D call: TRBD1 (5 bases). Between the trimmed V and J ends, which lost 1 base and 1 base, there was a span of 13 bases. The CDR3 consists of 16 residues. Germline V gene sequence: CDR1 MNHNS, CDR2 SASEGT. The DNA for the CDR3 is TGTGCCAGCAGTGAAGTCAGGGTGGGATTTAACTATGGCTACACCTTC. As protein: CASSEVRVGFNYGYTF.

This sequence joins TRBV29-1 and TRBJ2-1; the match to TRBD2 covers 8 bases. Germline CDR1 and CDR2: SQVTM and ANQGSEA. Germline trimming cut 2 bases from V and 4 bases from J; bases unmatched to any gene: 10. This CDR3 is built from 16 residues. For the CDR3, the DNA is TGCAGCGTTGAAAACCCCCCGGGAGGGCCTTACAATGAGCAGTTCTTC. Its translation: CSVENPPGGPYNEQFF.

The chain combines TRBV28 with TRBJ2-7, with a possible D match to TRBD1 (5 bases). Looked up from germline, CDR1 is MDHEN and CDR2 is SYDVKM. The CDR3 consists of 13 residues. V dropped 6 bases and J dropped 2 bases, with 11 bases sitting between them. The CDR3 here is CASRSTAPYEQYF. CDR3 sequence (DNA): TGTGCCAGCAGATCGACAGCTCCCTACGAGCAGTACTTC.

The chain has TRBV3-1 and TRBJ2-7, with D possibly TRBD2 on 5 matching bases. The CDR3 sequence is 18 residues long. Germline assignment: CDR1 LGHDT and CDR2 YNNKEL (reference sequence). The V and J ends lost 0 bases and 2 bases respectively, with 20 bases between them. The CDR3 bases are TGTGCCAGCAGCCAAGATTATTCTCCGTCTAGCCGGGCCTACGAGCAGTACTTC. It encodes CASSQDYSPSSRAYEQYF.

CDR3: CASRRTSGDEQFF. Written as DNA, the CDR3 is TGTGCCAGCAGAAGGACTAGCGGGGATGAGCAGTTCTTC. V gene TRBV11-2 combines with J gene TRBJ2-1; 12 bases fit TRBD2. The CDR3 is made up of 13 amino acids. With 6 bases clipped from V and 8 bases from J, the junction kept 2 bases outside the gene matches. CDR1 SGHAT and CDR2 FQNNGV come from the germline V gene.

The chain has TRBV11-3 and TRBJ1-6; no reliable D call. Germline V gives CDR1 SGHNT, CDR2 YENEEA. Trimming stripped 5 bases from V and 7 bases from J, with 15 bases between. The CDR3 is 15 residues long. In nucleotides, the CDR3 is TGTGCCAGCAGCGGACCGATAGGAAGGAATTCACCCCTCCACTTT. Amino acids: CASSGPIGRNSPLHF.

CDR3 sequence: CASEAYLGETQYF. As DNA, the CDR3 is TGTGCCAGCGAGGCCTATTTGGGGGAGACCCAGTACTTC. The V and J genes are TRBV2 and TRBJ2-5; D is ambiguous. CDR3 length: 13 residues. Trimming shortened V by 8 bases and J by 5 bases, and 15 bases separated the two germline ends. Germline CDR1 and CDR2: SNHLY and FYNNEI.

Only a few counts were recorded for this clonotype. The gene calls are TRBV10-3 and TRBJ1-4, with D unresolved. Trimming shortened V by 2 bases and J by 0 bases, and 4 bases separated the two germline ends. The germline CDR1 and CDR2 sequences are ENHRY and SYGVKD. This CDR3 spans 14 amino acids. The CDR3 region is CAISEEATNEKLFF. The DNA for the CDR3 is TGTGCCATCAGTGAGGAGGCAACTAATGAAAAACTGTTTTTT.

This clonotype appeared a few times. This chain connects TRBV28 to TRBJ2-1; 8 bases are a match to TRBD1. J gave up 2 bases and V 2 bases, and 2 bases lay outside the gene matches. Germline V gene data show CDR1 as MDHEN and CDR2 as SYDVKM. The CDR3 runs to 15 residues. CDR3 amino acids: CASSLPGGPYNEQFF. The CDR3 coding sequence is TGTGCCAGCAGTTTACCAGGGGGCCCCTACAATGAGCAGTTCTTC.

This clonotype was observed a handful of times. The chain uses TRBV7-9 and TRBJ2-1; TRBD1 matches at 10 bases. The J call is doubtful: the DNA matches TRBJ2-7 better. The CDR3 runs 12 residues. CDR1 and CDR2 (germline): SEHNR, FQNEAQ (reference sequence). The CDR3 DNA reads TGTGCCATACTTCGGACAGGGGGCGAGCAGTACTTC. This translates into CAILRTGGEQYF.

The chain joins TRBV2 to TRBJ1-1, with TRBD1 matching 7 bases. The CDR3 covers 15 residues. Trimming took 4 bases from V and 6 from J; bases not matched to a gene: 11. The germline V gene encodes CDR1 SNHLY and CDR2 FYNNEI. As DNA, the CDR3 is TGTGCCAGCAGTGGTATGGAAAACAGGGGAGCTGAAGCTTTCTTT. Translating it yields CASSGMENRGAEAFF.

The chain joins TRBV29-1 to TRBJ1-1; a possible D gene is TRBD1 (6 bases). Germline CDR1 and CDR2: SQVTM and ANQGSEA. V was trimmed by 1 base and J by 2 bases, leaving 8 bases between them. This CDR3 region has 13 residues. The CDR3 region is CSVEGQANTEAFF. In nucleotides, the CDR3 is TGCAGCGTTGAAGGACAGGCTAACACTGAAGCTTTCTTT.

The sample holds one count of this clonotype. A read error may explain this, as a much larger clone is one base away. J is TRBJ2-1 and V is TRBV11-2, with D hard to call. Trimming removed 0 bases at V and 11 bases at J, with 11 bases between. Germline CDR1 SGHAT, CDR2 FQNNGV. CDR3 length equals 13 residues. CDR3 loop: CASSLDGPGKQFF. The CDR3 DNA is TGTGCCAGCAGCTTAGACGGGCCCGGAAAGCAGTTCTTC.

This clonotype turned up a few times. The chain combines TRBV4-1 with TRBJ1-1; D ambiguous. V was cut by 1 base and J by 7 bases, with 13 bases left in between. This CDR3 is built from 14 residues. Germline V lookup: CDR1 MGHRA, CDR2 YSYEKL. This CDR3 is CASSQGQVIVEAFF. The CDR3 nucleotides read TGCGCCAGCAGCCAAGGGCAGGTCATTGTTGAAGCTTTCTTT.

The chain employs TRBV29-1 and TRBJ2-7; either TRBD1 or TRBD2 may supply D (5 bases each). V was cut by 5 bases and J by 2 bases, with 13 bases left in between. This CDR3 has 13 residues. Germline CDR1 reads SQVTM; CDR2 reads ANQGSEA. CDR3 coding DNA: TGCAGCGTTCCCGGGACGGGGACCTACGAGCAGTACTTC. It encodes CSVPGTGTYEQYF.

The rearrangement links TRBV7-2 to TRBJ2-1, with 11 bases fitting TRBD2. Trimming cost V 5 bases and J 8 bases; bases outside gene matches: 8. Germline V CDR1 and CDR2: SGHTA, FQGNSA. The CDR3 is made up of 15 amino acids. The CDR3, as DNA: TGTGCCAGCAGCACATCGGGACTAGCGGAAGATGAGCAGTTCTTC. Its protein is CASSTSGLAEDEQFF.

This clonotype has just a few counts. V usage is TRBV4-3 and J usage is TRBJ2-5; D is perhaps TRBD1 (5 bases). This CDR3 is built from 14 residues. V lost 2 bases to trimming and J lost 4 bases, with 11 bases between them. Looked up from germline, CDR1 is LGHNA and CDR2 is YSLEER. CDR3 sequence reads: CASSQNLGRETQYF. CDR3 DNA sequence: TGCGCCAGCAGCCAAAATTTGGGGCGAGAGACCCAGTACTTC.

This clonotype has just a few counts. The CDR3 spells CASGASHGLDTQYF. The CDR3 coding sequence is TGTGCCAGTGGGGCCTCGCACGGGTTAGATACGCAGTATTTT. The chain employs TRBV7-9 and TRBJ2-3; D perhaps matches TRBD1 (5 bases). Trimming removed 9 bases at V and 5 bases at J, with 18 bases between. The CDR3 is made up of 14 amino acids. CDR1 SEHNR and CDR2 FQNEAQ come from the germline V gene (reference sequence).

This clonotype was seen a few times. The rearrangement joins TRBV5-1 to TRBJ2-3; D not certain. Germline lookup yields CDR1 SGHRS and CDR2 YFSETQ. Trimming pared 4 bases from V and 6 bases from J, leaving 12 bases between. This CDR3 contains 13 residues. The CDR3 here is CASSTAPVDTQYF. Written as DNA, the CDR3 is TGCGCCAGCAGCACCGCACCGGTTGATACGCAGTATTTT.

For this clonotype: One junction end disagrees with the germline gene, perhaps due to a read error. The CDR3 coding sequence is TGTGCTAGCAGCTTAGCAAACAGCGACTACAATGAGCAGTTCTTC. It is translated as CASSLANSDYNEQFF. The chain joins TRBV7-7 to TRBJ2-1; D gene ambiguous. The CDR3 runs 15 residues. Per germline, CDR1 SSHAT and CDR2 FNYEAQ (reference sequence).

Comment on this clonotype: This may be a read error, as it is one base from a much larger clone. The chain combines TRBV2 with TRBJ2-2, with D possibly matching TRBD2 (6 bases). This CDR3 spans 15 amino acids. V was clipped by 6 bases and J by 1 base, with 12 bases between them. In germline, CDR1 is SNHLY, CDR2 FYNNEI. DNA for the CDR3: TGTGCCAGCAGCGGGCAGGGAGGGAACACCGGGGAGCTGTTTTTT. Its protein product is CASSGQGGNTGELFF.

This rearrangement joins TRBV14 to TRBJ2-1, with 8 bases matching TRBD2. TRBJ2-5 explains the end of the DNA better; the J call may be wrong. Per germline, CDR1 SGHDN and CDR2 FVKESK. The CDR3 consists of 18 residues. For the CDR3, the DNA is TGTGCCAGCAGCCAGGGGCCCCAGACTAGCGCGGTCCAAGAGACCCAGTACTTC. Protein sequence: CASSQGPQTSAVQETQYF.

This clonotype was picked up a small number of times. The chain uses TRBV4-3 and TRBJ2-5, with D perhaps matching TRBD2 (6 bases). Near its end, the DNA agrees better with TRBJ2-1, so the J call may be wrong. This CDR3 contains 13 residues. Germline CDR1 and CDR2: LGHNA and YSLEER. In DNA form, the CDR3 reads TGCGCCAGCAGCCAAACGGGAGACAATGAGCAGTTCTTC. Translated: CASSQTGDNEQFF.

This clonotype was seen only a few times. The CDR3 spells CASSRTGREGYEQYF. In nucleotides, the CDR3 is TGTGCCAGCAGCCGTACGGGACGAGAAGGCTACGAGCAGTACTTC. The V gene is TRBV7-9, the J gene TRBJ2-5; possibly TRBD1 or TRBD2 for D (5 bases each). The end of the DNA fits TRBJ2-7 better, so the J call may be wrong. The CDR3 is 15 residues long. The germline CDR1 and CDR2 sequences are SEHNR and FQNEAQ (reference sequence).